A single sample is the source of the 13 T cell receptor beta chains below, sequenced in a study of OX40 agonist ivuxolimab in advanced cancers. The repertoire was sequenced with immunoSEQ multiplex PCR; TCRdb's copy has only in-frame clones and lacks some. The repertoire holds 78,000 or so clones, with 92% as singletons. The material sequenced was CD4+ or CD8+ T cells sorted from blood, taken in a trial of the OX40 agonist ivuxolimab. The receptor set was obtained from an adult with an advanced solid tumor such as melanoma, head and neck, liver or kidney cancer.

This rearrangement joins TRBV19 to TRBJ1-2, with D perhaps matching TRBD1 (5 bases). Trimming removed 3 bases from V and 5 bases from J, with 13 bases in between. The CDR3 spans 14 residues. Looked up from germline, CDR1 is LNHDA and CDR2 is SQIVND (reference sequence). This chain's CDR3 is CASSIGAFTYGYTF. CDR3 in DNA: TGTGCCAGTAGTATTGGGGCTTTCACTTATGGCTACACCTTC.

The rearrangement uses TRBV10-3 and TRBJ1-2; D is undetermined. The CDR3 has 13 residues. Germline loops: CDR1 ENHRY, CDR2 SYGVKD. Between the trimmed V and J ends, which lost 2 bases and 7 bases, there was a span of 11 bases. Here the CDR3 DNA reads TGTGCCATCAGTGAGGCGAACGGCCTTGGCTACACCTTC. It encodes CAISEANGLGYTF.

The chain recombines TRBV7-2 with TRBJ1-3; D unclear. Trimming took 2 bases from V and 4 from J, leaving 9 bases between them. Per germline, CDR1 SGHTA and CDR2 FQGNSA. The CDR3 runs 14 residues. CDR3 coding DNA: TGTGCCAGCAGCTTACCGGGCGGGGGAAACACCATATATTTT. Translated: CASSLPGGGNTIYF.

J is TRBJ2-1 and V is TRBV12-5; 16 nucleotides align to TRBD2. J gave up 7 bases and V 4 bases, and 7 bases lay outside the gene matches. Per the germline V gene, CDR1 is LGHNT and CDR2 is FRNRAP. The CDR3 sequence is 17 residues long. The CDR3 spells CASGWGTSGRVGNEQFF. The CDR3 nucleotides read TGTGCTAGTGGTTGGGGGACTAGCGGGAGGGTGGGTAATGAGCAGTTCTTC.

The chain has TRBV7-2 and TRBJ1-4, with no clear D. V lost 5 bases and J lost 3, with 16 bases in between. The CDR3 covers 16 residues. Germline CDR1 reads SGHTA; CDR2 reads FQGNSA. In DNA, the CDR3 is TGTGCCAGCAGCCCAGGAACAGCTGTGCCTAATGAAAAACTGTTTTTT. This codes for CASSPGTAVPNEKLFF.

This sequence joins TRBV5-5 and TRBJ2-1; 7 bases are a match to TRBD1. J lost 5 bases, V lost 2 bases, and 7 bases had no gene match. There are 15 residues in the CDR3. Germline V lookup: CDR1 SGHKS, CDR2 YYEKEE (reference sequence). CDR3 sequence (DNA): TGTGCCAGCAGCTTAGACCGGGACAGCAACAATGAGCAGTTCTTC. The encoded protein is CASSLDRDSNNEQFF.

V and J are TRBV14 and TRBJ1-1; tentative D call: TRBD1 (6 bases). Looked up from germline, CDR1 is SGHDN and CDR2 is FVKESK. V dropped 4 bases and J dropped 6 bases, with 18 bases sitting between them. The CDR3 spans 15 residues. CDR3 residues: CASSPPGGRRAEAFF. CDR3 DNA: TGTGCCAGCAGCCCCCCCGGGGGGCGAAGGGCTGAAGCTTTCTTT.

The chain links TRBV19 to TRBJ2-2; D possibly matches TRBD1 or TRBD2 (5 bases each). CDR1 and CDR2 from the germline V gene are LNHDA and SQIVND (reference sequence). Trimming stripped 7 bases from V and 6 bases from J, with 18 bases between. The CDR3 is 15 amino acids. CDR3 residues: CASMERGSVSGELFF. CDR3 nucleotide sequence: TGTGCCAGTATGGAGAGGGGCAGTGTGTCCGGGGAGCTGTTTTTT.

This chain uses TRBV10-3 with TRBJ2-5, with a possible D match to TRBD1 (5 bases). Germline loops: CDR1 ENHRY, CDR2 SYGVKD. The V end lost 5 bases, the J end lost 2 bases, and 12 bases lay between the germline ends. The CDR3 sequence is 14 residues long. CDR3 DNA sequence: TGTGCCATCAGTCTCTCAGGGCTTCAAGAGACCCAGTACTTC. Protein product: CAISLSGLQETQYF.

The chain recombines TRBV27 with TRBJ1-2; TRBD1 is a possible D gene (5 bases). The V gene lost 2 bases and the J gene lost 5 bases, with 15 bases spanning the gap. This CDR3 is built from 15 residues. CDR1 and CDR2 from the germline V gene are MNHEY and SMNVEV (reference sequence). Written as DNA, the CDR3 is TGTGCCAGCAGTTTAAGAGTCGGGACGGATTATGGCTACACCTTC. Its translation is CASSLRVGTDYGYTF.

The chain links TRBV27 to TRBJ2-2, with D possibly being TRBD1 (5 bases). V was shortened by 4 bases and J by 5 bases, with 11 bases between the two germline ends. There are 14 residues in the CDR3. Germline V CDR1 and CDR2: MNHEY, SMNVEV (reference sequence). The CDR3 protein is CASSSRTTTGELFF. The CDR3 DNA sequence: TGTGCCAGCAGTTCGCGGACAACTACCGGGGAGCTGTTTTTT.

The chain is built from TRBV6-5 and TRBJ1-5; D is ambiguous. This CDR3 is built from 13 residues. In germline, CDR1 is MNHEY, CDR2 SVGAGI. V shed 2 bases and J shed 3 bases, with 5 bases lying between them. The CDR3 reads CASSYRFNQPQHF. The DNA of the CDR3 is TGTGCCAGCAGTTACCGATTCAATCAGCCCCAGCATTTT.

This sequence joins TRBV30 and TRBJ2-5; possible D gene TRBD1, 6 bases. The CDR3 is made up of 13 amino acids. Trimming took off 4 bases at V and 4 bases at J, with 13 bases between the two ends. The germline V gene encodes CDR1 GTSNPN and CDR2 SVGIG (reference sequence). The CDR3 loop reads CAWTLRGTETQYF. CDR3 DNA: TGTGCCTGGACCTTAAGGGGGACAGAGACCCAGTACTTC.